Listed below are T cell receptor beta chains from one sample, sequenced in a study of radiotherapy plus CTLA-4 blockade in lung cancer. Profiled with immunoSEQ multiplex PCR; TCRdb holds only in-frame clones, not every one. The sample gives about 24,000 clones, 70% to 75% of which show up once; approximately 3% is in the top ten. Sample: peripheral blood, taken from a patient treated with radiotherapy plus ipilimumab. The receptors here all came from a human donor with non-small cell lung cancer whose response to radiotherapy plus ipilimumab could not be evaluated. Both conserved end residues are part of each CDR3. The D gene is left open where the match is weak. Size is stated for part of the rows, as once, few or many counts, or as a class when the clone is expanded.

D gene	V gene	clone size	J gene	CDR3 protein	CDR3 DNA
.	TRBV5-1	.	TRBJ2-7	CASSQSPGQPEQYF	TGCGCCAGCAGCCAGTCCCCGGGACAACCCGAGCAGTACTTC
TRBD1	TRBV6-6	.	TRBJ2-7	CASSAGQAAREQYF	TGTGCCAGCAGCGCGGGACAGGCTGCCCGGGAGCAGTACTTC
TRBD2	TRBV7-2	.	TRBJ2-5	CASSLGGAGGETQYF	TGTGCCAGCAGCTTAGGTGGGGCGGGAGGTGAGACCCAGTACTTC
.	TRBV6-5	once	TRBJ2-7	CASRKVQGGYEQYF	TGTGCCAGCAGAAAGGTTCAGGGCGGATACGAGCAGTACTTC
TRBD2	TRBV28	few	TRBJ2-1	CASSSPSGYNEQFF	TGTGCCAGCAGTTCCCCTAGCGGTTACAATGAGCAGTTCTTC
.	TRBV9	.	TRBJ2-2	CASSVAARPRVLGTGELFF	TGTGCCAGCAGCGTAGCTGCGCGGCCGAGGGTTTTGGGGACCGGGGAGCTGTTTTTT
TRBD1	TRBV5-1	few	TRBJ1-5	CASSPWGQEDQPQHF	TGCGCCAGCAGCCCATGGGGACAGGAGGATCAGCCCCAGCATTTT
TRBD2	TRBV5-6	.	TRBJ2-7	CASSLGLAEYEQYF	TGTGCCAGCAGCTTGGGACTAGCGGAGTACGAGCAGTACTTC
.	TRBV7-2	.	TRBJ2-2	CASSLARTGELFF	TGTGCCAGCAGCTTAGCGAGGACCGGGGAGCTGTTTTTT
.	TRBV5-4	.	TRBJ1-2	CASSPLRTNYGYTF	TGTGCCAGCAGCCCGTTGCGGACAAACTATGGCTACACCTTC
.	TRBV7-2	.	TRBJ1-3	CASSPRSAGNTIYF	TGTGCCAGCAGCCCCAGGTCAGCTGGAAACACCATATATTTT
TRBD1	TRBV28	.	TRBJ1-2	CASTPGTGENYGYTF	TGTGCCAGCACGCCCGGGACAGGCGAGAACTATGGCTACACCTTC
TRBD2	TRBV25-1	.	TRBJ2-1	CASSDAEGLAGNNEQFF	TGTGCCAGCAGTGACGCCGAAGGACTAGCGGGAAACAATGAGCAGTTCTTC
.	TRBV7-8	.	TRBJ2-7	CASSLAVAGGTNGEQYF	TGTGCCAGCAGCTTAGCCGTGGCAGGAGGGACGAATGGCGAGCAGTACTTC
.	TRBV28	.	TRBJ1-4	CASRVAGVEKLFF	TGTGCCAGCCGTGTGGCAGGGGTGGAAAAACTGTTTTTT
TRBD1	TRBV6-6	.	TRBJ1-1	CASTTGFTEAFF	TGTGCCAGCACGACAGGGTTCACTGAAGCTTTCTTT